This T cell receptor beta chain was recorded in a study of naive and memory T cell subsets. Study results and limitations: The power law exponent of TCR abundance differed between naive and memory cells. A few larger clonotypes appeared in naive repertoires, especially CD8, possibly memory cells re-expressing CD45RA. RNA-based TCR counts may shift with T cell activation and differentiation.

A word on this clonotype: Antigen: not known.

After the first PCR, alpha and beta chain libraries were processed separately. CMV status came from CD4+ T cell IFNgamma after overnight CMV lysate stimulation of fresh PBMCs. Two oligonucleotides, mixed equimolar, formed the beta constant-region primer covering TRBC1 and TRBC2. Ligated cDNA was amplified by four rounds of PCR with nested alpha and beta constant-region primers and SP2. TCRdb independently ran MiXCR on the UMI-ligation and nested PCR reads; one entry per CDR3 protein. The sample holds 150,000 or so distinct CDR3 sequences; over 20% are singletons and the top ten take 0.085% to 0.11%. Per germline, CDR1 MNHNS and CDR2 SASEGT. V shed 4 bases and J shed 5 bases, with 11 bases lying between them. The CDR3 has 13 amino acids.

The rearrangement links TRBV6-1 to TRBJ1-1; D may be TRBD1 (6 bases). Sequencing was done on a sample of naive CD4+ T cells from blood. This TCR derives from a human donor in good health. Written as DNA, the CDR3 is TGTGCCAGCAGTGTGGACAGCCCGACTGAAGCTTTCTTT. Its translation is CASSVDSPTEAFF.